This T cell receptor beta chain was sequenced for a study of blood T cell repertoires in COVID-19. Sequencing used immunoSEQ multiplex PCR; TCRdb keeps in-frame clones, though not all of them. Of about 200,000 clones detected, 84% appear once; the ten largest clones hold roughly 7%. This TCR was sampled from a middle-aged man who had recovered from COVID-19. The sample was PBMCs or T cells enriched from blood (not recorded which).

The CDR3 DNA sequence: TGCGCCAGCAGCCAAGGTTGGGACAGGGCTTACACTGAAGCTTTCTTT. Translation: CASSQGWDRAYTEAFF. J is TRBJ1-1 and V is TRBV5-1; 9 bases fit TRBD1. The CDR3 spans 16 residues. V trimming: 4 bases; J trimming: 3 bases; junction bases outside the gene matches: 10. The V gene's germline CDR1 is SGHRS and CDR2 YFSETQ.